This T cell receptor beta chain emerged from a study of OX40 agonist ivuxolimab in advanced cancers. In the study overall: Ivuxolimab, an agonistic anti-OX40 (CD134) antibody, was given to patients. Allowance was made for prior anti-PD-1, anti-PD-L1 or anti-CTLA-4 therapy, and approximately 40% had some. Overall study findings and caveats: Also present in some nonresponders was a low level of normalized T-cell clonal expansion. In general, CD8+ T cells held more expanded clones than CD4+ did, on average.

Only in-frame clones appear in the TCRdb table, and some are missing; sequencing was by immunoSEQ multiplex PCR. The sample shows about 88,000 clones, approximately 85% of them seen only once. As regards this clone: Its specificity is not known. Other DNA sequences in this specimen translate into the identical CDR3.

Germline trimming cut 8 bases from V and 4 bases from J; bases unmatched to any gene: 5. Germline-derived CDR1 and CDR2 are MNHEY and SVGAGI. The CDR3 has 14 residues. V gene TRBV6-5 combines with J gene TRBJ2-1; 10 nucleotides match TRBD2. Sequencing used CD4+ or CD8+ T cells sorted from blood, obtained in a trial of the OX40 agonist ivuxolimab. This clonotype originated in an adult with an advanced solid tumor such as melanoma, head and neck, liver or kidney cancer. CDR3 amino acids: CASGSGGLYNEQFF. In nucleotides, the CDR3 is TGTGCCAGCGGTAGCGGGGGGCTTTACAATGAGCAGTTCTTC.